Shown below are 28 T cell receptor beta chains from a single sample sequenced in a study of blood T cell repertoires in COVID-19. TCRdb's table, derived via immunoSEQ multiplex PCR, lists solely in-frame clones and lacks some. The profile shows roughly 300,000 clones, approximately 91% of them singletons. Sequenced: PBMCs or T cells enriched from blood (not recorded which). The origin of the receptors is a woman aged 35 to 49 with acute COVID-19.

This clone has just one count. This chain connects TRBV9 to TRBJ2-1; 7 positions match TRBD2. The CDR3 length is 16 residues. Germline V lookup: CDR1 SGDLS, CDR2 YYNGEE. Trimming removed 4 bases from V and 0 bases from J; junction bases left unmatched: 7. As DNA, the CDR3 is TGTGCCAGCAGCCCGGGGGGAGCGCCCTCCTACAATGAGCAGTTCTTC. It is translated as CASSPGGAPSYNEQFF.

The table lists this clone with a count of one. The chain links TRBV27 to TRBJ2-2; no firm D call. Germline loops: CDR1 MNHEY, CDR2 SMNVEV (reference sequence). This CDR3 region has 16 residues. V gave up 2 bases and J gave up 4 bases, with 14 bases separating them. CDR3 region: CASSLRLNKVTGELFF. The CDR3, as DNA: TGTGCCAGCAGTTTAAGACTCAACAAAGTCACCGGGGAGCTGTTTTTT.

The chain joins TRBV7-2 to TRBJ2-1; 8 nucleotides align to TRBD2. J gave up 4 bases and V 0 bases, and 5 bases lay outside the gene matches. The length of the CDR3 is 16 residues. Germline CDR1 reads SGHTA; CDR2 reads FQGNSA. CDR3 residues: CASSLAGRGGYNEQFF. The DNA of the CDR3 is TGTGCCAGCAGCTTAGCGGGCCGGGGGGGGTACAATGAGCAGTTCTTC.

This clone was detected a few times. The CDR3 DNA reads as TGCGCCAGCAGCCAAGGATGGGACAGGGGTGGCTACACCTTC. This gives the protein CASSQGWDRGGYTF. The chain uses TRBV4-1 and TRBJ1-2; 10 nucleotides match TRBD1. In germline, CDR1 is MGHRA, CDR2 YSYEKL. V dropped 1 base and J dropped 7; count of bases not matched to a gene: 3. This CDR3 contains 14 residues.

This chain uses TRBV2 with TRBJ1-2; the D is unclear. Between the trimmed V and J ends, which lost 6 bases and 4 bases, there was a span of 12 bases. The length of the CDR3 is 13 residues. Germline V gene sequence: CDR1 SNHLY, CDR2 FYNNEI. The CDR3 DNA sequence: TGTGCCAGCAGGGACTGGACTCTCTATGGCTACACCTTC. Translated, it gives CASRDWTLYGYTF.

J is TRBJ1-1 and V is TRBV19, with 8 bases aligning to TRBD1. V lost 5 bases and J lost 5; bases outside the gene matches: 7. This CDR3 has 14 amino acids. Germline assignment: CDR1 LNHDA and CDR2 SQIVND (reference sequence). The CDR3 DNA reads TGTGCCAGTAGTTTCCGACAGGGGAGGACTGAAGCTTTCTTT. This translates into CASSFRQGRTEAFF.

This chain connects TRBV16 to TRBJ1-5; D is unclear. Germline CDR1 is KGHSY and CDR2 is FQNENV. Trimming took 1 base from V and 3 from J, leaving 7 bases between them. The CDR3 loop spans 14 amino acids. CDR3 nucleotides: TGTGCCAGCAGCCAATATCTAGACAATCAGCCCCAGCATTTT. It translates to CASSQYLDNQPQHF.

The chain couples TRBV12-3 or TRBV12-4 to TRBJ1-5; D is possibly TRBD1 (6 bases). The CDR3 runs to 13 residues. With 3 bases removed from V and 8 bases from J, the gap between germline ends came to 11 bases. The CDR3 reads CASSLGGAEPQHF. The CDR3 DNA follows: TGTGCCAGCAGTTTGGGGGGGGCAGAGCCCCAGCATTTT.

The chain uses TRBV11-2 and TRBJ1-3, with a weak D call TRBD1 (6 bases). Per germline, CDR1 SGHAT and CDR2 FQNNGV. V shed 5 bases and J shed 0 bases, with 14 bases lying between them. The CDR3 length is 16 residues. The CDR3 bases are TGTGCCAGCAGCAAGAAGGGGGGGTACTCTGGAAACACCATATATTTT. It specifies CASSKKGGYSGNTIYF.

The V call is TRBV4-2, the J call TRBJ1-2; D is perhaps TRBD1 (6 bases). Trimming took off 3 bases at V and 3 bases at J, with 17 bases between the two ends. Germline-derived CDR1 and CDR2 are LGHNA and YNFKEQ. This CDR3 spans 16 amino acids. CDR3 DNA sequence: TGTGCCAGCAGCCATTTGCTGGACAGATTTGACTATGGCTACACCTTC. Translating it yields CASSHLLDRFDYGYTF.

This clone was counted between two and nine times. The chain recombines TRBV13 with TRBJ2-2; 8 bases are a match to TRBD1. Germline CDR1 PRHDT, CDR2 FYEKMQ (reference sequence). The length of the CDR3 is 18 residues. J was trimmed by 0 bases and V by 2 bases; bases with no gene match: 8. CDR3 sequence: CASSLISGQGTNTGELFF. The CDR3 bases are TGTGCCAGCAGCTTAATCTCTGGACAGGGAACGAACACCGGGGAGCTGTTTTTT.

J is TRBJ2-3 and V is TRBV9; D possibly corresponds to TRBD2 (5 bases). CDR1 and CDR2 from the germline V gene are SGDLS and YYNGEE. The CDR3 loop spans 16 amino acids. The ends were cut back, 4 bases at V and 2 bases at J, with 17 bases in the middle. The CDR3 DNA reads TGTGCCAGCAGCCCGAGTGGAGGAAGGCCCACAGATACGCAGTATTTT. Its translation: CASSPSGGRPTDTQYF.

V and J are TRBV19 and TRBJ1-6, with 7 bases lining up with TRBD1. This CDR3 comprises 17 residues. CDR1 and CDR2 (germline): LNHDA, SQIVND (reference sequence). Trimming removed 4 bases from V and 6 bases from J; junction bases left unmatched: 12. CDR3 DNA sequence: TGTGCCAGTAGTACTCCGCTCCGACAGGGACGTAATTCACCCCTCCACTTT. Protein product: CASSTPLRQGRNSPLHF.

The rearrangement links TRBV5-1 to TRBJ2-5; 9 bases line up with TRBD2. V was pared by 1 base and J by 4 bases, with 8 bases of the junction left unmatched. Germline CDR1 SGHRS, CDR2 YFSETQ. CDR3 length: 16 amino acids. For the CDR3, the DNA is TGCGCCAGCAGCTTGAGTAGCGGGGGAATAACAGAGACCCAGTACTTC. Amino acid sequence: CASSLSSGGITETQYF.

The rearrangement joins TRBV19 to TRBJ1-6, with D uncertain. The ends were cut back, 6 bases at V and 7 bases at J, with 22 bases in the middle. From germline, CDR1 is LNHDA and CDR2 SQIVND (reference sequence). The length of the CDR3 is 17 residues. The CDR3 reads CASRSSREASKNSPLHF. The CDR3, as DNA: TGTGCCAGTAGAAGTAGCCGTGAAGCCTCTAAGAATTCACCCCTCCACTTT.

The chain couples TRBV15 to TRBJ2-7, with 10 bases fitting TRBD2. The germline CDR1 and CDR2 sequences are LNHNV and YYDKDF (reference sequence). The ends lost 0 bases at V and 4 bases at J; junction bases unmatched: 9. The CDR3 consists of 17 residues. CDR3 in DNA: TGTGCCACCAGCAGAGACGCGCTAGCGGGGGCCCGATACGAGCAGTACTTC. Its protein product is CATSRDALAGARYEQYF. Combining the CDR3 with reference TRBV15 and TRBJ2-7 gives the whole variable domain DAMVIQNPRYQVTQFGKPVTLSCSQTLNHNVMYWYQQKSSQAPKLLFHYYDKDFNNEADTPDNFQSRRPNTSFCFLDIRSPGLGDTAMYLCATSRDALAGARYEQYFGPGTRLTVT.

The chain links TRBV25-1 to TRBJ2-1; the D gene is possibly TRBD2 (5 bases). V was trimmed by 4 bases and J by 5 bases, leaving 9 bases between them. CDR3 length equals 13 residues. The germline CDR1 and CDR2 sequences are MGHDK and SYGVNS. The CDR3 region is CASSAPGNNEQFF. The CDR3 DNA reads TGTGCCAGCAGTGCGCCGGGGAACAATGAGCAGTTCTTC.

The chain employs TRBV19 and TRBJ1-4; TRBD1 matches 9 bases. CDR3 length: 16 amino acids. After removal of 2 bases from V and 10 bases from J, the junction contained 11 bases not matched to a gene. The germline gives CDR1 LNHDA, CDR2 SQIVND (reference sequence). CDR3 bases: TGTGCCAGTAGTATATTACAGGGGGCGAGTTTGGGAAAACTGTTTTTT. Translating gives CASSILQGASLGKLFF.

Here the CDR3 DNA reads TGTGCCATCAGCAACGGACAGGTGGGCCTTTCTGGAAACACCATATATTTT. This gives the protein CAISNGQVGLSGNTIYF. The V gene is TRBV10-3, the J gene TRBJ1-3, with 7 bases that match TRBD1. This CDR3 region has 17 residues. The germline CDR1 and CDR2 sequences are ENHRY and SYGVKD. J lost 1 base, V lost 6 bases, and 12 bases had no gene match.

The rearrangement links TRBV7-6 to TRBJ2-5, with 9 bases aligning to TRBD2. Germline V gene sequence: CDR1 SGHVS, CDR2 FNYEAQ. With V trimmed by 2 bases and J by 1 base, 5 bases remained unmatched. CDR3 length: 16 residues. DNA of the CDR3: TGTGCCAGCAGCTTAAGGCCAGCGGGGGGCCAAGAGACCCAGTACTTC. Amino acids: CASSLRPAGGQETQYF.

This rearrangement joins TRBV7-8 to TRBJ1-4; no clear D. Germline V gene sequence: CDR1 SGHVS, CDR2 FQNEAQ. V gave up 1 base and J gave up 5 bases, with 11 bases separating them. This CDR3 comprises 15 residues. The CDR3: CASSLDGLPNEKLFF. In DNA form, the CDR3 reads TGTGCCAGCAGCTTAGATGGCCTTCCCAATGAAAAACTGTTTTTT.

This chain links TRBV19 with TRBJ1-2; 7 bases line up with TRBD1. Germline V gene lookup returns CDR1 LNHDA and CDR2 SQIVND (reference sequence). The CDR3 is 14 residues long. V lost 3 bases and J lost 7; bases outside the gene matches: 8. The CDR3 loop is CASSMGRGLGGYTF. The CDR3 DNA follows: TGTGCCAGTAGTATGGGAAGGGGGCTGGGTGGCTACACCTTC.

The chain couples TRBV20-1 to TRBJ1-1; perhaps TRBD1 as D (5 bases). CDR3 length: 11 residues. V lost 0 bases to trimming and J lost 10 bases, with 9 bases between them. Germline CDR1 and CDR2: DFQATT and SNEGSKA (reference sequence). The CDR3 DNA reads as TGCAGTGCTAGAGAGGAAGGGGTAGCTTTCTTT. Amino acid sequence: CSAREEGVAFF.

V is TRBV29-1 and J is TRBJ2-1; 14 bases line up with TRBD2. Unmatched junction bases numbered 7, after V lost 0 bases and J lost 6 bases. The length of the CDR3 is 17 residues. Germline V gene sequence: CDR1 SQVTM, CDR2 ANQGSEA. The CDR3 region is CSVEDHYGTSGSNEQFF. CDR3 bases: TGCAGCGTTGAAGATCATTACGGGACTAGCGGGAGCAATGAGCAGTTCTTC.

The CDR3 region is CASGSHTDRAGPSGNTIYF. Written as DNA, the CDR3 is TGTGCTAGTGGTTCACACACTGACAGGGCTGGACCCTCTGGAAACACCATATATTTT. The chain employs TRBV12-5 and TRBJ1-3, with 7 bases identical to TRBD1. After removal of 4 bases from V and 0 bases from J, the junction contained 15 bases not matched to a gene. This CDR3 has 19 residues. Germline CDR1 reads LGHNT; CDR2 reads FRNRAP.

The chain couples TRBV20-1 to TRBJ1-2, with TRBD1 matching over 7 bases. CDR3 length: 12 amino acids. J gave up 8 bases and V 3 bases, and 6 bases lay outside the gene matches. Germline V gene sequence: CDR1 DFQATT, CDR2 SNEGSKA (reference sequence). The CDR3 bases are TGCAGTGCTAGTGACAGGGTACGAGGCTACACCTTC. Its protein product is CSASDRVRGYTF.

This clone was recorded once. The chain has TRBV27 and TRBJ2-3, with 12 bases lining up with TRBD2. Germline V gene sequence: CDR1 MNHEY, CDR2 SMNVEV (reference sequence). CDR3 size: 16 residues. V lost 8 bases to trimming and J lost 0 bases; unmatched junction nucleotides: 6. CDR3 bases: TGTGCCAGCTCGGCAGGGACTAGCGGGAGCACAGATACGCAGTATTTT. The encoded protein is CASSAGTSGSTDTQYF.

V gene TRBV18 combines with J gene TRBJ2-2; 8 bases match TRBD1. This CDR3 is 15 amino acids long. The junction had 9 bases not matched to a gene; V was cut back by 5 bases and J by 7 bases. CDR1 KGHSH and CDR2 LQKENI come from the germline V gene. Here the CDR3 reads CASSTRTGSIGELFF. In DNA, the CDR3 is TGTGCCAGCTCAACACGGACAGGGTCGATCGGGGAGCTGTTTTTT.